The next 31 T cell receptor beta chains were all read from a single sample in a study of shared clonotypes between healthy human individuals. Naive CD8 isolation took CD45RO-negative cells positively selected for CCR7 and excluded terminally differentiated effector memory CD45RA+ cells. This table comes from immunoSEQ multiplex PCR, and its TCRdb copy is limited to in-frame clones, with some not included. The repertoire has about 1.9 million clones, approximately 92% of them found once; the top ten carry less than 2%. Input material: naive CD8+ T cells from PBMCs. These receptors all come from a young man in good health. Some clones in this sample may be carry-over from other donors' samples.

This clone was observed a single time. This rearrangement joins TRBV11-2 to TRBJ2-7, with 9 bases fitting TRBD1. CDR3 length equals 15 residues. V was clipped by 2 bases and J by 5 bases; unmatched bases: 7. Germline V CDR1 and CDR2: SGHAT, FQNNGV. The CDR3 bases are TGTGCCAGCAGCTTAACAGGGACAGGGTCTCACGAGCAGTACTTC. Translated: CASSLTGTGSHEQYF.

J is TRBJ2-1 and V is TRBV5-6; 10 nucleotides line up with TRBD2. The CDR3 has 17 amino acids. Trimming cost V 3 bases and J 0 bases; bases outside gene matches: 6. Germline V gene data show CDR1 as SGHDT and CDR2 as YYEEEE. For the CDR3, the DNA is TGTGCCAGCAGCTGGGATTCTAGCGGGAGCTCCTACAATGAGCAGTTCTTC. Translating it yields CASSWDSSGSSYNEQFF.

This chain uses TRBV6-5 with TRBJ2-5; 12 positions agree with TRBD2. CDR1 is MNHEY and CDR2 is SVGAGI in the germline V gene. J lost 5 bases, V lost 5 bases, and 6 bases had no gene match. The CDR3 consists of 15 residues. The CDR3 loop is CASSTSGRWGETQYF. The CDR3 region has the DNA TGTGCCAGCAGTACTAGCGGGAGGTGGGGTGAGACCCAGTACTTC.

The chain joins TRBV7-9 to TRBJ2-5; 7 bases are a match to TRBD1. V lost 2 bases to trimming and J lost 2 bases; unmatched junction nucleotides: 5. This CDR3 has 15 amino acids. Germline values: CDR1 SEHNR, CDR2 FQNEAQ (reference sequence). DNA for the CDR3: TGTGCCAGCAGCTTAAGTTGGGACAGTCAAGAGACCCAGTACTTC. This codes for CASSLSWDSQETQYF.

The chain uses TRBV7-6 and TRBJ2-7; TRBD1 matches 7 bases. The germline V gene has CDR1 SGHVS and CDR2 FNYEAQ. J was trimmed by 2 bases and V by 2 bases; bases with no gene match: 3. The CDR3 totals 14 residues. The CDR3 protein is CASSLSGQTYEQYF. The CDR3 nucleotides read TGTGCCAGCAGCTTATCGGGACAGACCTACGAGCAGTACTTC.

This clone was observed once. The chain carries TRBV11-2 and TRBJ1-2; D unclear. The CDR3 length is 13 residues. The V gene's germline CDR1 is SGHAT and CDR2 FQNNGV. Trimming took 6 bases from V and 6 from J, leaving 14 bases between them. The CDR3 here is CASSSQDIHGYTF. The CDR3 region has the DNA TGTGCCAGCAGTTCTCAGGATATTCATGGCTACACCTTC.

This sequence joins TRBV7-2 and TRBJ1-2; no clear D. From germline, CDR1 is SGHTA and CDR2 FQGNSA. CDR3 length: 16 amino acids. The V end lost 5 bases, the J end lost 3 bases, and 19 bases lay between the germline ends. The CDR3 sequence is CASSPRERSFDYGYTF. In DNA form, the CDR3 reads TGTGCCAGCAGCCCACGGGAGAGATCTTTCGACTATGGCTACACCTTC.

The chain links TRBV12-5 to TRBJ1-3; D gene ambiguous. The CDR3 is 9 residues long. V was pared by 8 bases and J by 8 bases, with 4 bases between. The V gene's germline CDR1 is LGHNT and CDR2 FRNRAP. CDR3 sequence reads: CASIHTIYF. The CDR3 bases are TGTGCTAGTATACACACCATATATTTT.

This chain joins TRBV19 and TRBJ2-1; the match to TRBD1 covers 8 bases. CDR3 length equals 17 residues. Germline V gene lookup returns CDR1 LNHDA and CDR2 SQIVND (reference sequence). J gave up 2 bases and V 6 bases, and 12 bases lay outside the gene matches. CDR3 DNA: TGTGCCAGTAGCCTCGGACAGGGCCCTTATCCCTACAATGAGCAGTTCTTC. It yields the protein CASSLGQGPYPYNEQFF.

This chain connects TRBV5-4 to TRBJ2-7; no clear D. The V gene's germline CDR1 is SGHNT and CDR2 YYREEE (reference sequence). The CDR3 spans 14 residues. V was shortened by 2 bases and J by 6 bases, with 15 bases between the two germline ends. The CDR3 region is CASSLPDRLGEQYF. CDR3 sequence (DNA): TGTGCCAGCAGCTTACCGGACCGTCTGGGCGAGCAGTACTTC.

The chain employs TRBV13 and TRBJ2-7; D gene ambiguous. V lost 4 bases and J lost 2, with 9 bases in between. From germline, CDR1 is PRHDT and CDR2 FYEKMQ (reference sequence). The CDR3 sequence is 13 residues long. This CDR3 reads CASSSIRAYEQYF. The CDR3 bases are TGTGCCAGCAGCTCTATCCGTGCCTACGAGCAGTACTTC.

The V and J genes are TRBV7-7 and TRBJ2-1, with D tentatively TRBD1 (6 bases). CDR3 length: 16 residues. CDR1 and CDR2 (germline): SSHAT, FNYEAQ (reference sequence). Trimming removed 2 bases from V and 0 bases from J, with 11 bases in between. CDR3 nucleotide sequence: TGTGCCAGCAGCTTATCAACAGGGAGCTCCTACAATGAGCAGTTCTTC. Translation: CASSLSTGSSYNEQFF.

This clone was seen once. The V call is TRBV11-2, the J call TRBJ2-5, with D possibly being TRBD1 (7 bases). The germline gives CDR1 SGHAT, CDR2 FQNNGV. The CDR3 is made up of 15 amino acids. Deletions cut 5 bases from V and 14 bases from J, with 27 bases between. This CDR3 is CASSETLAAGGTRYF. CDR3 in DNA: TGTGCCAGCAGCGAAACCCTTGCGGCAGGGGGGACCCGATACTTC.

This clone has just one count. The chain couples TRBV27 to TRBJ2-2, with D perhaps given as TRBD1 or TRBD2 (5 bases each). Trimming pared 5 bases from V and 0 bases from J, leaving 19 bases between. The germline V gene encodes CDR1 MNHEY and CDR2 SMNVEV (reference sequence). The CDR3 covers 18 residues. CDR3 coding DNA: TGTGCCAGCAGTAAACCCGGGGCGATCAGGGCGAACACCGGGGAGCTGTTTTTT. Its protein is CASSKPGAIRANTGELFF.

The chain joins TRBV4-1 to TRBJ2-2; TRBD2 matches 14 bases. This CDR3 spans 18 amino acids. Germline assignment: CDR1 MGHRA and CDR2 YSYEKL. With V trimmed by 3 bases and J by 6 bases, 9 bases remained unmatched. CDR3 loop: CASSQEPGLAGVAGELFF. The DNA of the CDR3 is TGCGCCAGCAGCCAGGAACCGGGACTAGCGGGAGTTGCCGGGGAGCTGTTTTTT.

The rearrangement uses TRBV7-2 and TRBJ2-1; tentative D call: TRBD1 (6 bases). The V and J ends lost 3 bases and 2 bases respectively, with 11 bases between them. This CDR3 comprises 15 residues. CDR1 is SGHTA, CDR2 FQGNSA, per germline. CDR3 in DNA: TGTGCCAGCAGCTTTAGGACAGTTACCTACAATGAGCAGTTCTTC. Protein: CASSFRTVTYNEQFF. Based on the CDR3 plus reference TRBV7-2 and TRBJ2-1, the full variable domain is GAGVSQSPSNKVTEKGKDVELRCDPISGHTALYWYRQSLGQGLEFLIYFQGNSAPDKSGLPSDRFSAERTGGSVSTLTIQRTQQEDSAVYLCASSFRTVTYNEQFFGPGTRLTVL.

The rearrangement uses TRBV4-1 and TRBJ1-5, with 7 bases that match TRBD1. The CDR3 has 16 amino acids. The V gene end was trimmed by 0 bases and the J gene end by 0 bases; junction bases not matched to a gene: 2. Germline CDR1 and CDR2: MGHRA and YSYEKL. The CDR3 nucleotides read TGCGCCAGCAGCCAAGAGGGACAGTATAGCAATCAGCCCCAGCATTTT. As protein: CASSQEGQYSNQPQHF.

The chain has TRBV11-2 and TRBJ2-5, with 8 bases matching TRBD1. V dropped 1 base and J dropped 2; count of bases not matched to a gene: 6. In germline, CDR1 is SGHAT, CDR2 FQNNGV. This CDR3 region has 16 residues. The CDR3 protein is CASSLVPGQAQETQYF. The DNA for the CDR3 is TGTGCCAGCAGCTTAGTGCCGGGACAGGCTCAAGAGACCCAGTACTTC.

This clone appeared a single time. The rearrangement links TRBV4-3 to TRBJ1-1, with unresolved D. CDR1 LGHNA and CDR2 YSLEER come from the germline V gene. The CDR3 length is 17 residues. V lost 4 bases to trimming and J lost 3 bases, with 21 bases between them. In nucleotides, the CDR3 is TGCGCCAGCAGCCGTAAGGCTCGAGGGTCGAGGGACACTGAAGCTTTCTTT. Its protein is CASSRKARGSRDTEAFF.

This clone was counted a few times. J is TRBJ1-2 and V is TRBV27; D is uncertain. Per the germline V gene, CDR1 is MNHEY and CDR2 is SMNVEV (reference sequence). CDR3 size: 14 residues. V lost 0 bases to trimming and J lost 4 bases, with 9 bases between them. The CDR3 nucleotides are TGTGCCAGCAGTTTATCGCCACTAGGCTATGGCTACACCTTC. As protein: CASSLSPLGYGYTF.

The chain links TRBV27 to TRBJ2-7; 9 positions agree with TRBD1. The V gene end was trimmed by 6 bases and the J gene end by 4 bases; junction bases not matched to a gene: 13. Germline V gene sequence: CDR1 MNHEY, CDR2 SMNVEV (reference sequence). CDR3 length equals 16 residues. The CDR3, as DNA: TGTGCCAGCAGGATCGATTCGGACAGGGGTGGATACGAGCAGTACTTC. Protein sequence: CASRIDSDRGGYEQYF.

This sequence joins TRBV9 and TRBJ2-1; D possibly corresponds to TRBD2 (5 bases). Looked up from germline, CDR1 is SGDLS and CDR2 is YYNGEE. The germline V and J ends were trimmed by 4 bases and 0 bases, with 14 bases remaining between them. The CDR3 is made up of 16 amino acids. The CDR3 sequence is CASSTPDLSSYNEQFF. The CDR3 DNA sequence: TGTGCCAGCAGCACCCCGGACTTGAGCTCCTACAATGAGCAGTTCTTC.

The chain has TRBV7-9 and TRBJ2-5; D remains unclear. The DNA end is more similar to TRBJ2-7, so the J call may be wrong. Germline V CDR1 and CDR2: SEHNR, FQNEAQ (reference sequence). The CDR3 contains 15 residues. CDR3 sequence (DNA): TGTGCCAGCAGCTTGAACGAATTGTGGGCCTACGAGCAGTACTTC. Protein product: CASSLNELWAYEQYF.

The genes are TRBV27 and TRBJ2-1, with 7 bases fitting TRBD1. In germline, CDR1 is MNHEY, CDR2 SMNVEV (reference sequence). V lost 8 bases and J lost 1; bases outside the gene matches: 11. The CDR3 extends over 16 amino acids. The CDR3 nucleotides are TGTGCCAGCTCTACCCGACAGGGATCTTCCTACAATGAGCAGTTCTTC. The encoded protein is CASSTRQGSSYNEQFF.

V usage is TRBV19 and J usage is TRBJ2-7, with a weak D call TRBD1 (5 bases). The V gene's germline CDR1 is LNHDA and CDR2 SQIVND (reference sequence). This CDR3 has 14 residues. V was cut by 6 bases and J by 4 bases, with 16 bases left in between. CDR3 in DNA: TGTGCCAGTAGCCCGGCAGGGTTCGGGTACGAGCAGTACTTC. As protein: CASSPAGFGYEQYF. Variable domain in full (rest from reference TRBV19 and TRBJ2-7): DGGITQSPKYLFRKEGQNVTLSCEQNLNHDAMYWYRQDPGQGLRLIYYSQIVNDFQKGDIAEGYSVSREKKESFPLTVTSAQKNPTAFYLCASSPAGFGYEQYFGPGTRLTVT.

As regards this clone: Other DNA sequences in this specimen translate into the identical CDR3. The chain joins TRBV13 to TRBJ1-1; D is undetermined. The V end was cut by 0 bases, the J end by 1 base, with 6 bases between. Germline V lookup: CDR1 PRHDT, CDR2 FYEKMQ (reference sequence). This CDR3 region has 14 residues. CDR3 DNA sequence: TGTGCCAGCAGCTTAGGCGGAGAGAACACTGAAGCTTTCTTT. Its translation is CASSLGGENTEAFF. The full variable domain, completed using reference TRBV13 and TRBJ1-1, is AAGVIQSPRHLIKEKRETATLKCYPIPRHDTVYWYQQGPGQDPQFLISFYEKMQSDKGSIPDRFSAQQFSDYHSELNMSSLELGDSALYFCASSLGGENTEAFFGQGTRLTVV.

Regarding this clone: This CDR3 is also generated by other DNA sequences in the sample. The chain uses TRBV14 and TRBJ2-7; D is unclear. The germline gives CDR1 SGHDN, CDR2 FVKESK. The CDR3 runs to 12 residues. V gave up 1 base and J gave up 6 bases, with 7 bases separating them. The CDR3 bases are TGTGCCAGCAGCCAAGGAGGTAGCGAGCAGTACTTC. As protein: CASSQGGSEQYF.

The chain has TRBV7-9 and TRBJ1-4; 8 bases line up with TRBD1. In germline, CDR1 is SEHNR, CDR2 FQNEAQ (reference sequence). The CDR3 is 15 residues long. V lost 5 bases, J lost 9 bases, and 11 bases stayed unmatched. The CDR3 DNA follows: TGTGCCAGCAGCACCCCCCGGGACAGGCGGCAAAAACTGTTTTTT. This sequence encodes CASSTPRDRRQKLFF.

In the case of this clone: Other DNA sequences in this sample translate to the same CDR3. This chain joins TRBV27 and TRBJ1-2; a weak D match, TRBD1 (5 bases). Germline-derived CDR1 and CDR2 are MNHEY and SMNVEV (reference sequence). V was shortened by 2 bases and J by 4 bases, with 8 bases between the two germline ends. CDR3 length: 13 residues. CDR3 amino acids: CASSLGQGYGYTF. The CDR3 coding sequence is TGTGCCAGCAGTTTAGGCCAGGGCTATGGCTACACCTTC.

Points on this clone: The sample carries other DNA sequences with the same CDR3. This chain uses TRBV27 with TRBJ1-5; maybe TRBD1 (6 bases). The germline V gene has CDR1 MNHEY and CDR2 SMNVEV (reference sequence). Deletions cut 2 bases from V and 5 bases from J, with 10 bases between. The CDR3 spans 14 residues. In nucleotides, the CDR3 is TGTGCCAGCAGTTTACTGGGGGGCGATCAGCCCCAGCATTTT. It specifies CASSLLGGDQPQHF.

The table lists this clone with a count of one. The same CDR3 can be traced to other DNA sequences in this sample. The genes are TRBV7-2 and TRBJ2-7; D unresolved. Germline V gives CDR1 SGHTA, CDR2 FQGNSA. This CDR3 has 13 amino acids. V was shortened by 5 bases and J by 3 bases, with 11 bases between the two germline ends. The CDR3 bases are TGTGCCAGCAGCCCTTTTTCGGGCTACGAGCAGTACTTC. It encodes CASSPFSGYEQYF.